A single sample gave rise to the 13 T cell receptor beta chains below, sequenced in a study of blood T cell repertoires in COVID-19. This table comes from immunoSEQ multiplex PCR, and its TCRdb copy is limited to in-frame clones, with some not included. The sample records about 51,000 clones, roughly 84% being singletons. What was sequenced was peripheral blood. The receptors stem from a man between 50 and 59 years old with active COVID-19.

The chain employs TRBV30 and TRBJ1-2; no reliable D call. CDR1 and CDR2 (germline): GTSNPN, SVGIG (reference sequence). Trimming stripped 2 bases from V and 5 bases from J, with 15 bases between. This CDR3 spans 14 amino acids. The CDR3 sequence is CAWSSGMEGYGYTF. CDR3 nucleotide sequence: TGTGCCTGGAGTTCGGGAATGGAAGGATATGGCTACACCTTC.

The chain couples TRBV11-2 to TRBJ1-1; D not certain. The CDR3 spans 14 residues. The germline V gene encodes CDR1 SGHAT and CDR2 FQNNGV. V was clipped by 1 base and J by 5 bases, with 11 bases between them. In DNA form, the CDR3 reads TGTGCCAGCAGCTTAGCCGGTCCCGGGACTGAAGCTTTCTTT. This sequence encodes CASSLAGPGTEAFF.

The chain carries TRBV7-2 and TRBJ1-2; no firm D call. Per germline, CDR1 SGHTA and CDR2 FQGNSA. The length of the CDR3 is 12 residues. Trimming shortened V by 6 bases and J by 5 bases, and 10 bases separated the two germline ends. DNA of the CDR3: TGTGCCAGCAGTTCTGAGGGATATGGCTACACCTTC. Encoded protein: CASSSEGYGYTF.

V and J are TRBV6-2 or TRBV6-3 and TRBJ1-2; 9 bases match TRBD1. Trimming cost V 6 bases and J 5 bases; bases outside gene matches: 7. This CDR3 region has 14 residues. Looked up from germline, CDR1 is MNHEY and CDR2 is SVGEGT. The CDR3 here is CASSTGTGRYGYTF. The CDR3 DNA sequence: TGTGCCAGCAGCACCGGGACAGGGCGTTATGGCTACACCTTC.

The chain recombines TRBV2 with TRBJ2-5; tentatively, D is TRBD1 (5 bases). Per the germline V gene, CDR1 is SNHLY and CDR2 is FYNNEI. Between the trimmed V and J ends, which lost 7 bases and 2 bases, there was a span of 14 bases. The CDR3 totals 14 residues. In DNA form, the CDR3 reads TGTGCCAGCAACCGCCCGACAGAACAAGAGACCCAGTACTTC. It yields the protein CASNRPTEQETQYF. The full variable domain, rest sourced from reference TRBV2 and TRBJ2-5, is EPEVTQTPSHQVTQMGQEVILRCVPISNHLYFYWYRQILGQKVEFLVSFYNNEISEKSEIFDDQFSVERPDGSNFTLKIRSTKLEDSAMYFCASNRPTEQETQYFGPGTRLLVL.

V gene TRBV5-4 combines with J gene TRBJ2-7; TRBD1 matches at 9 bases. The CDR3 extends over 13 amino acids. The V and J ends lost 4 bases and 6 bases, in that order; junction bases with no gene match: 5. CDR1 and CDR2 from the germline V gene are SGHNT and YYREEE (reference sequence). CDR3: CASSRDREREQYF. In nucleotides, the CDR3 is TGTGCCAGCAGCCGGGACAGGGAGCGCGAGCAGTACTTC.

The rearrangement joins TRBV7-9 to TRBJ2-3; 7 bases are shared with TRBD2. Looked up from germline, CDR1 is SEHNR and CDR2 is FQNEAQ (reference sequence). The CDR3 contains 14 residues. The junction had 4 bases not matched to a gene; V was cut back by 2 bases and J by 5 bases. Written as DNA, the CDR3 is TGTGCCAGCAGCTTAACAACTAGCGTAGATACGCAGTATTTT. Residues: CASSLTTSVDTQYF.

This chain links TRBV3-1 (or the pseudogene TRBV3-2) with TRBJ2-5, with TRBD2 identical over 13 bases. The trim removed 0 bases at V and 5 bases at J, leaving 6 bases unmatched. Germline CDR1 and CDR2: LGHDT and YNNKEL (reference sequence). The CDR3 sequence is 17 residues long. CDR3 coding DNA: TGTGCCAGCAGCCAAGAGACTAGCGGGGGGTATAGGGAGACCCAGTACTTC. This encodes CASSQETSGGYRETQYF.

The V call is TRBV6-5, the J call TRBJ2-5; 7 nucleotides line up with TRBD2. With V trimmed by 6 bases and J by 6 bases, 4 bases remained unmatched. Germline values: CDR1 MNHEY, CDR2 SVGAGI. The CDR3 has 12 amino acids. CDR3: CASRGLVQTQYF. CDR3 coding DNA: TGTGCCAGCAGAGGACTAGTGCAGACCCAGTACTTC.

The gene calls are TRBV7-2 and TRBJ2-7; 8 nucleotides align to TRBD1. J gave up 5 bases and V 5 bases, and 11 bases lay outside the gene matches. CDR3 length: 15 residues. Germline V CDR1 and CDR2: SGHTA, FQGNSA. CDR3 amino acids: CASSGQTGVQNEQYF. The CDR3 bases are TGTGCCAGCAGCGGCCAGACAGGGGTCCAGAACGAGCAGTACTTC.

The V call is TRBV7-9, the J call TRBJ1-2; unclear D gene. V shed 4 bases and J shed 2 bases, with 20 bases lying between them. The germline CDR1 and CDR2 sequences are SEHNR and FQNEAQ (reference sequence). The CDR3 runs to 17 residues. DNA of the CDR3: TGTGCCAGCAGCTCACTAACAGCATGGGAGATGAACTATGGCTACACCTTC. Protein product: CASSSLTAWEMNYGYTF.

This chain links TRBV7-2 with TRBJ2-7; 10 nucleotides align to TRBD2. Germline V gene data show CDR1 as SGHTA and CDR2 as FQGNSA. The CDR3 covers 15 residues. V shed 6 bases and J 0 bases; nucleotides not matched to a gene: 5. The CDR3 reads CASSRRTSGSYEQYF. CDR3 nucleotide sequence: TGTGCCAGCAGTCGTAGGACTAGCGGCTCCTACGAGCAGTACTTC.

Here the CDR3 reads CAWQLAGAFNEQFF. CDR3 nucleotides: TGTGCCTGGCAACTAGCGGGGGCCTTCAATGAGCAGTTCTTC. The chain has TRBV30 and TRBJ2-1; 11 nucleotides line up with TRBD2. The V and J ends lost 5 bases and 6 bases, in that order; junction bases with no gene match: 6. Germline assignment: CDR1 GTSNPN and CDR2 SVGIG (reference sequence). CDR3 length: 14 residues. Drawing the rest from reference TRBV30 and TRBJ2-1, the complete variable domain is SQTIHQWPATLVQPVGSPLSLECTVEGTSNPNLYWYRQAAGRGLQLLFYSVGIGQISSEVPQNLSASRPQDRQFILSSKKLLLSDSGFYLCAWQLAGAFNEQFFGPGTRLTVL.